The 29 T cell receptor beta chains below all came from one sample that was sequenced in a study of neurological immune-mediated disorders (dated by TCRdb to the late 2010s). Explained via the paper, the time point label denotes: longitudinal time-point 3. The library was obtained by 5' RACE. The sequencing machine was an Illumina HiSeq 2500. The raw public data were reprocessed by TCRdb itself: fastp quality trimming at Q25, MiXCR clonotype calling, in-frame beta chains only. For every CDR3 protein sequence, its rows merge into one entry that carries the most common genes and DNA. The sample yields about 84,000 distinct CDR3 sequences; around 4% were counted once. Jointly, the top ten make up around 5.8% of the sample. The material sequenced was PBMCs. Receptor source: a woman between 55 and 75 years old with multiple sclerosis.

This clonotype was counted at least ten times. The V call is TRBV29-1, the J call TRBJ2-1, with unresolved D. The CDR3 length is 9 residues. V gave up 6 bases and J gave up 5 bases, with 2 bases separating them. The germline CDR1 and CDR2 sequences are SQVTM and ANQGSEA. The CDR3 reads CSVDNEQFF. Written as DNA, the CDR3 is TGCAGCGTGGACAATGAGCAGTTCTTC.

Many counts were recorded for this clonotype. The chain carries TRBV28 and TRBJ2-7, with D perhaps matching TRBD1 or TRBD2 (5 bases each). The CDR3 contains 15 residues. Germline loops: CDR1 MDHEN, CDR2 SYDVKM. V was pared by 6 bases and J by 0 bases, with 15 bases between. The CDR3 region is CASRTTGPLSYEQYF. The DNA of the CDR3 is TGTGCCAGCAGGACGACGGGACCGCTCTCCTACGAGCAGTACTTC.

Many counts were recorded for this clonotype. The rearrangement uses TRBV10-3 and TRBJ1-3; the match to TRBD1 covers 7 bases. Germline values: CDR1 ENHRY, CDR2 SYGVKD. The CDR3 runs 15 residues. V lost 6 bases to trimming and J lost 2 bases; unmatched junction nucleotides: 7. The CDR3 loop is CAIRQPGQTGNTIYF. The CDR3 coding sequence is TGTGCCATCAGGCAGCCGGGACAGACTGGAAACACCATATATTTT.

This clonotype was found many times. The V and J genes are TRBV20-1 and TRBJ2-1; 9 bases fit TRBD1. Trimming at V came to 6 bases and at J to 6 bases, leaving 15 bases not matched to a gene. The CDR3 covers 16 residues. Germline V gene lookup returns CDR1 DFQATT and CDR2 SNEGSKA (reference sequence). The CDR3 sequence: CSALRDRVPGSNEQFF. The CDR3 region has the DNA TGCAGTGCCCTCCGGGACAGGGTCCCAGGGTCCAATGAGCAGTTCTTC.

In this sample, this clonotype turned up many times. The rearrangement links TRBV10-1 to TRBJ2-3; TRBD2 might be the D (7 bases). The CDR3 runs to 14 residues. The germline CDR1 and CDR2 sequences are WNHNN and SYGVQD (reference sequence). V was shortened by 8 bases and J by 3 bases, with 15 bases between the two germline ends. CDR3 residues: CASAQGTTTDTQYF. CDR3 DNA sequence: TGCGCCAGCGCGCAGGGGACTACTACAGATACGCAGTATTTT.

The table lists this clonotype with many counts. J is TRBJ2-3 and V is TRBV5-1; 8 positions agree with TRBD2. The V gene end was trimmed by 4 bases and the J gene end by 1 base; junction bases not matched to a gene: 8. This CDR3 is built from 16 residues. Germline V gives CDR1 SGHRS, CDR2 YFSETQ. CDR3: CASSRGLVGGTDTQYF. CDR3 coding DNA: TGCGCCAGCAGCCGGGGACTAGTTGGGGGCACAGATACGCAGTATTTT.

This clonotype was detected ten times or more. The chain links TRBV9 to TRBJ2-1; 12 bases align to TRBD1. Looked up from germline, CDR1 is SGDLS and CDR2 is YYNGEE. This CDR3 spans 14 amino acids. V lost 5 bases and J lost 9; bases outside the gene matches: 6. DNA of the CDR3: TGTGCCAGCAGACCCGGGACAGGGGGCCCTGAGCAGTTCTTC. Translated: CASRPGTGGPEQFF.

In this sample, this clonotype turned up many times. The CDR3 sequence: CASRKGEGGYTF. Here the CDR3 DNA reads TGTGCCAGCAGAAAGGGAGAGGGTGGCTACACCTTC. V is TRBV6-5 and J is TRBJ1-2; no clear D gene. CDR3 length: 12 amino acids. The V gene's germline CDR1 is MNHEY and CDR2 SVGAGI. The V end was cut by 6 bases, the J end by 7 bases, with 12 bases between.

This clonotype was seen repeatedly, ten times or more. The chain recombines TRBV7-6 with TRBJ1-3, with D possibly TRBD1 on 6 matching bases. Germline lookup yields CDR1 SGHVS and CDR2 FNYEAQ. The CDR3 totals 16 residues. The V end lost 5 bases, the J end lost 0 bases, and 14 bases lay between the germline ends. The CDR3, as DNA: TGTGCCAGCAGCCCCGGTGGACAGAGCTCTGGAAACACCATATATTTT. This gives the protein CASSPGGQSSGNTIYF.

In its sample, this clonotype was seen many times. The chain joins TRBV3-1 to TRBJ2-5, with 7 bases fitting TRBD2. Germline loops: CDR1 LGHDT, CDR2 YNNKEL (reference sequence). CDR3 length: 15 residues. The V segment lost 1 base and the J segment 2 bases; nucleotides outside the gene matches: 4. This chain's CDR3 is CASSQALAAQETQYF. CDR3 bases: TGTGCCAGCAGCCAAGCCCTAGCGGCTCAAGAGACCCAGTACTTC.

This clonotype was detected many times. V is TRBV29-1 and J is TRBJ2-3; D is possibly TRBD1 or TRBD2 (5 bases each). Trimming removed 1 base at V and 4 bases at J, with 12 bases between. This CDR3 is 14 amino acids long. Germline V gene lookup returns CDR1 SQVTM and CDR2 ANQGSEA. The CDR3 nucleotides are TGCAGCGTTGAAGCCCTTGAGGGGTCAGATACGCAGTATTTT. Amino acid sequence: CSVEALEGSDTQYF.

This clonotype was seen repeatedly, ten times or more. The V and J genes are TRBV5-1 and TRBJ2-3, with 11 bases matching TRBD1. In germline, CDR1 is SGHRS, CDR2 YFSETQ. The CDR3 has 17 residues. V gave up 5 bases and J gave up 6 bases; unmatched junction bases: 14. The CDR3 spells CASRYSRGQGASDTQYF. Here the CDR3 DNA reads TGCGCCAGCAGGTATAGTCGTGGACAGGGGGCATCCGATACGCAGTATTTT.

This clonotype has a count of ten or more. The chain joins TRBV6-4 to TRBJ2-2; 7 bases map to TRBD1. The V and J ends lost 6 bases and 2 bases, in that order; junction bases with no gene match: 6. Germline-derived CDR1 and CDR2 are MRHNA and SNTAGT. The CDR3 consists of 15 residues. CDR3 in amino acids: CASSPGTANTGELFF. DNA of the CDR3: TGTGCCAGCAGCCCCGGGACAGCAAACACCGGGGAGCTGTTTTTT.

In regard to this clonotype: A read error may explain this, as a much larger clone is one base away. The gene calls are TRBV6-1 and TRBJ1-5; D remains unclear. The ends were cut back, 6 bases at V and 4 bases at J, with 4 bases in the middle. The CDR3 runs 11 residues. Germline V CDR1 and CDR2: MNHNS, SASEGT. The CDR3 sequence is CASRQNQPQHF. The CDR3 DNA is TGTGCCAGCAGACAAAATCAGCCCCAGCATTTT.

This clonotype was seen repeatedly, ten times or more. The chain is built from TRBV15 and TRBJ2-1; D possibly corresponds to TRBD1 (5 bases). CDR3 length: 17 amino acids. Germline CDR1 and CDR2: LNHNV and YYDKDF (reference sequence). The ends were cut back, 0 bases at V and 2 bases at J, with 14 bases in the middle. This chain's CDR3 is CATSRDHRQTPYNEQFF. For the CDR3, the DNA is TGTGCCACCAGCAGAGACCACCGACAGACCCCCTACAATGAGCAGTTCTTC.

The table lists this clonotype with many counts. The V and J genes are TRBV5-1 and TRBJ2-3, with D maybe TRBD1 (5 bases). The CDR3 is 15 amino acids. Germline V CDR1 and CDR2: SGHRS, YFSETQ. V was pared by 2 bases and J by 4 bases, with 14 bases between. The DNA for the CDR3 is TGCGCCAGCAGCTTCCAGGGTTTTGGGGCAGATACGCAGTATTTT. Translated: CASSFQGFGADTQYF.

In this sample, this clonotype turned up many times. The V call is TRBV5-1, the J call TRBJ1-6; D perhaps matches TRBD1 (5 bases). This CDR3 has 14 residues. In germline, CDR1 is SGHRS, CDR2 YFSETQ. V was pared by 0 bases and J by 8 bases, with 9 bases between. The CDR3 spells CASSLGQGDSPLHF. The DNA for the CDR3 is TGCGCCAGCAGCTTGGGGCAGGGAGATTCACCCCTCCACTTT.

There are many counts of this clonotype. V and J are TRBV29-1 and TRBJ1-1; D might be TRBD1 (5 bases). The CDR3 runs 12 residues. With 7 bases removed from V and 5 bases from J, the gap between germline ends came to 14 bases. Germline V gene data show CDR1 as SQVTM and CDR2 as ANQGSEA. As DNA, the CDR3 is TGCAGCGCCGGGGGTCTAGGGACTGAAGCTTTCTTT. It is translated as CSAGGLGTEAFF.

This clonotype was found many times. V usage is TRBV20-1 and J usage is TRBJ1-5; D uncertain. The V end was cut by 6 bases, the J end by 1 base, with 7 bases between. Germline CDR1 is DFQATT and CDR2 is SNEGSKA (reference sequence). The CDR3 is made up of 12 amino acids. The CDR3 nucleotides read TGCAGTGCCCTACTCAGCAATCAGCCCCAGCATTTT. This codes for CSALLSNQPQHF.

At least ten counts were recorded for this clonotype. The chain has TRBV5-1 and TRBJ2-1, with a weak D call TRBD1 (5 bases). The V and J ends lost 0 bases and 8 bases respectively, with 15 bases between them. Looked up from germline, CDR1 is SGHRS and CDR2 is YFSETQ. The CDR3 runs to 15 residues. This chain's CDR3 is CASSLATGAIYEQFF. For the CDR3, the DNA is TGCGCCAGCAGCTTGGCAACAGGTGCCATTTATGAGCAGTTCTTC.

This clonotype showed up many times. CDR3 nucleotides: TGCAGTGCTCCCCGACCCACCCGGGAAGCTTTCTTT. The encoded protein is CSAPRPTREAFF. The genes are TRBV20-1 and TRBJ1-1; D is unresolved. The V end lost 5 bases, the J end lost 8 bases, and 15 bases lay between the germline ends. This CDR3 contains 12 residues. Germline loops: CDR1 DFQATT, CDR2 SNEGSKA (reference sequence).

Worth noting for this clonotype: A much larger clone lies one base from this, so it may be a read error. The rearrangement uses TRBV5-1 and TRBJ2-2; the D is unclear. Germline CDR1 SGHRS, CDR2 YFSETQ. This CDR3 has 12 residues. With 0 bases removed from V and 7 bases from J, the gap between germline ends came to 4 bases. CDR3 sequence reads: CASSLGGGELFF. The CDR3 DNA is TGCGCCAGCAGCTTGGGCGGCGGGGAGCTGTTTTTT.

In its sample, this clonotype was seen many times. The chain employs TRBV5-1 and TRBJ2-1; the match to TRBD1 covers 11 bases. In germline, CDR1 is SGHRS, CDR2 YFSETQ. Trimming at V came to 6 bases and at J to 8 bases, leaving 10 bases not matched to a gene. CDR3 size: 15 residues. The CDR3 region is CASTNRDRGVDEQFF. CDR3 sequence (DNA): TGCGCCAGCACAAACCGGGACAGGGGGGTCGATGAGCAGTTCTTC.

This clonotype was found many times. The rearrangement joins TRBV6-1 to TRBJ2-7; D is uncertain. Germline V CDR1 and CDR2: MNHNS, SASEGT. V lost 8 bases, J lost 1 base, and 12 bases lay in between. The CDR3 has 13 amino acids. The CDR3 DNA follows: TGTGCCAGCCACGCCCAGTCTTCCTACGAGCAGTACTTC. This gives the protein CASHAQSSYEQYF.

This clonotype was seen repeatedly, ten times or more. The CDR3 region has the DNA TGTGCCAGCAGCAGAACAGGACTTAATCAGCCCCAGCATTTT. Protein: CASSRTGLNQPQHF. The chain combines TRBV7-2 with TRBJ1-5; D may be TRBD1 (5 bases). Germline lookup yields CDR1 SGHTA and CDR2 FQGNSA. Trimming stripped 5 bases from V and 4 bases from J, with 12 bases between. The CDR3 is made up of 14 amino acids.

This clonotype was counted at least ten times. V usage is TRBV7-2 and J usage is TRBJ2-3; 7 bases fit TRBD2. This CDR3 has 15 amino acids. CDR1 SGHTA and CDR2 FQGNSA come from the germline V gene. With V trimmed by 5 bases and J by 6 bases, 11 bases remained unmatched. CDR3 sequence: CASSLGLVGWDTQYF. CDR3 bases: TGTGCCAGCAGCCTCGGACTAGTCGGTTGGGATACGCAGTATTTT. The whole variable domain, filled in from reference TRBV7-2 and TRBJ2-3, reads GAGVSQSPSNKVTEKGKDVELRCDPISGHTALYWYRQSLGQGLEFLIYFQGNSAPDKSGLPSDRFSAERTGGSVSTLTIQRTQQEDSAVYLCASSLGLVGWDTQYFGPGTRLTVL.

This clonotype has at least ten counts. The rearrangement joins TRBV29-1 to TRBJ1-1; D is unresolved. The V end lost 3 bases, the J end lost 0 bases, and 5 bases lay between the germline ends. This CDR3 spans 12 amino acids. Germline lookup yields CDR1 SQVTM and CDR2 ANQGSEA. The CDR3 DNA reads TGCAGCGTTGATCGGTTGAACACTGAAGCTTTCTTT. It encodes CSVDRLNTEAFF.

This clonotype was observed at least ten times. This chain connects TRBV12-3 or TRBV12-4 to TRBJ2-7; TRBD2 aligns across 14 bases. The CDR3 loop spans 14 amino acids. The V segment lost 3 bases and the J segment 13 bases; nucleotides outside the gene matches: 8. CDR3 nucleotides: TGTGCCAGCAGTTTGGGACTAGCGGGGGACCCCACCTACTTC. Amino acid sequence: CASSLGLAGDPTYF.

This clonotype was seen at least ten times. The V call is TRBV5-1, the J call TRBJ1-6, with 8 bases lining up with TRBD1. CDR3 length equals 16 residues. V dropped 4 bases and J dropped 6; count of bases not matched to a gene: 9. From germline, CDR1 is SGHRS and CDR2 YFSETQ. CDR3 coding DNA: TGCGCCAGCAGCCAGGACGACAGGGGTTCTAATTCACCCCTCCACTTT. Encoded protein: CASSQDDRGSNSPLHF.